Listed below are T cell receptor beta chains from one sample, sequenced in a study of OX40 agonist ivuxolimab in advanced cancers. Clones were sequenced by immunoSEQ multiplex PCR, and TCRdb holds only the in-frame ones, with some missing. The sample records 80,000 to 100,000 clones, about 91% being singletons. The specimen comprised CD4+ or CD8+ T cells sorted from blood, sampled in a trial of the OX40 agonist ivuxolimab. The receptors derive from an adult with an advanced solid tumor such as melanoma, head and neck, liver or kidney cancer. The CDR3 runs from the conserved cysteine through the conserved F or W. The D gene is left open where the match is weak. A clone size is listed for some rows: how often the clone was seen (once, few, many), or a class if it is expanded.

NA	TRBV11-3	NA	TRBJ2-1	CASSLAASYYGNEQFF	TGTGCCAGCAGCTTAGCTGCTAGCTACTATGGAAATGAGCAGTTCTTC
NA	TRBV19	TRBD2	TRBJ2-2	CASSIEASGGDGELFF	TGTGCCAGTAGTATAGAGGCTAGCGGGGGAGACGGGGAGCTGTTTTTT
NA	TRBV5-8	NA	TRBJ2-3	CASSSRTPGTDTQYF	TGTGCCAGCAGCTCACGGACCCCTGGCACAGATACGCAGTATTTT
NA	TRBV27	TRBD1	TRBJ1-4	CASSDRGPSEKLFF	TGTGCCAGCAGTGACAGGGGCCCCAGTGAAAAACTGTTTTTT
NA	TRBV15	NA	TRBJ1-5	CATRGGEYSNQPQHF	TGTGCCACCAGGGGGGGCGAGTATAGCAATCAGCCCCAGCATTTT
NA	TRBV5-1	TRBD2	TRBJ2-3	CASSAGTSSDTQYF	TGCGCCAGCAGCGCCGGGACTAGCTCAGATACGCAGTATTTT
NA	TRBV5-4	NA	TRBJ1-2	CASSFDRRPGYTF	TGTGCCAGCAGCTTCGACAGGAGGCCTGGCTACACCTTC
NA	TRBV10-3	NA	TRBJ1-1	CAISERTSNTEAFF	TGTGCCATCAGTGAGAGGACTTCGAACACTGAAGCTTTCTTT
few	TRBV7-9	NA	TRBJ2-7	CASSLIPNSYEQYF	TGTGCCAGCAGCTTAATTCCCAACTCCTACGAGCAGTACTTC
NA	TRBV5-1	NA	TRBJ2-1	CASSFRGGGWVRGEQFF	TGCGCCAGCAGCTTTCGTGGGGGCGGCTGGGTTAGGGGTGAGCAGTTCTTC
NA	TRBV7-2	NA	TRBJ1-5	CASSLIGLGLRHNQPQHF	TGTGCCAGCAGCTTAATTGGCCTGGGACTGAGGCACAATCAGCCCCAGCATTTT
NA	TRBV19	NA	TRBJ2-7	CASSTRIGVYEQYF	TGTGCCAGTAGTACAAGAATTGGGGTTTACGAGCAGTACTTC
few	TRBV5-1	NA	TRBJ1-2	CASSLGMGDENGYTF	TGCGCCAGCAGCTTGGGGATGGGAGATGAGAATGGCTACACCTTC
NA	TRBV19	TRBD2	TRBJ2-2	CASSPGLAGVTGELFF	TGTGCCAGTAGTCCGGGACTAGCGGGAGTCACCGGGGAGCTGTTTTTT
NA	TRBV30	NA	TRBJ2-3	CAWSAGPSTDTQYF	TGTGCCTGGAGCGCCGGTCCTAGCACAGATACGCAGTATTTT
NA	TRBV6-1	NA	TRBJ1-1	CASSEPTDYTEAFF	TGTGCCAGCAGTGAACCGACAGACTACACTGAAGCTTTCTTT
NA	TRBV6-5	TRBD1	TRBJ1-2	CASRTTGDYGYTF	TGTGCCAGCAGGACGACAGGGGACTATGGCTACACCTTC
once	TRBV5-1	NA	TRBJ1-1	CASSLILGAVLTEAFF	TGCGCCAGCAGCTTGATTCTTGGGGCCGTCCTCACTGAAGCTTTCTTT
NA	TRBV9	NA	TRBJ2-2	CASSVKGRGAGELFF	TGTGCCAGCAGCGTAAAAGGGCGGGGAGCCGGGGAGCTGTTTTTT
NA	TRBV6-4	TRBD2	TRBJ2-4	CASSDNDSGVAGEVKNIQYF	TGTGCCAGCAGTGACAACGACTCCGGCGTAGCGGGAGAGGTCAAAAACATTCAGTACTTC
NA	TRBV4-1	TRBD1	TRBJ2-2	CASSPPPYGQARGTGELFF	TGCGCCAGCAGCCCACCACCCTACGGACAGGCCAGGGGCACCGGGGAGCTGTTTTTT
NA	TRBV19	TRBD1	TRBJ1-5	CASSGTVSNQPQHF	TGTGCCAGTAGTGGGACAGTTAGCAATCAGCCCCAGCATTTT
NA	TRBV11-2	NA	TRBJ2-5	CASSLDRTKETQYF	TGTGCCAGCAGCTTAGACCGGACAAAAGAGACCCAGTACTTC
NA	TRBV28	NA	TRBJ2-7	CASSLGGREHEQYF	TGTGCCAGCAGTTTGGGCGGTCGAGAACACGAGCAGTACTTC
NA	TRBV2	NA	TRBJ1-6	CASSEVRNSPLHF	TGTGCCAGCAGTGAGGTCAGAAATTCACCCCTCCACTTT